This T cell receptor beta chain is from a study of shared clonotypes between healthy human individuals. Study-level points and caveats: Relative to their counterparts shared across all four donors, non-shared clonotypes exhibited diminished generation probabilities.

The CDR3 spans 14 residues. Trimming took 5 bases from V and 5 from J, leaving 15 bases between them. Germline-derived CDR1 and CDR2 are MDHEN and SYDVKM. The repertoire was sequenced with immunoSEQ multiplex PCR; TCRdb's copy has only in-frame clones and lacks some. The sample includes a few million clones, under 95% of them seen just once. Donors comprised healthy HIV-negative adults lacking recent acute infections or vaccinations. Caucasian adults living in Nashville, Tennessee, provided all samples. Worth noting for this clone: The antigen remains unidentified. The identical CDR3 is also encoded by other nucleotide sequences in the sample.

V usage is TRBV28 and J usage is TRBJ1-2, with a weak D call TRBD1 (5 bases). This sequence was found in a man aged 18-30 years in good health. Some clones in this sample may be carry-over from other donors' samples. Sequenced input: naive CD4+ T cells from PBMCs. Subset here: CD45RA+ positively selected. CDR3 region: CASSPPGRTYGYTF. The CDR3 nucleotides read TGTGCCAGCAGTCCACCGGGACGTACTTATGGCTACACCTTC.